This TCR beta chain was sequenced for a study of T cell clones after liver transplantation. Overall study context: In this trial, immunosuppression withdrawal was attempted within 2 years of liver transplant.

Study outcomes and limitations: Circulating graft-donor-reactive CD4 TCRbeta sequences fell significantly post-transplant in most of the 8 subjects.

Germline V gene lookup returns CDR1 MNHEY and CDR2 SVGAGI. Trimming cost V 6 bases and J 11 bases, with 22 bases left between them. This CDR3 comprises 14 residues. Notes on this clone: No antigen is known for it.

CD3+CD4+ and CD3+CD8+ cells were FACS-sorted from thawed unstimulated PBMCs. Profiling relied on immunoSEQ multiplex PCR, and the TCRdb table lists in-frame clones only, not all of them. Among about 75,000 clones listed, around four fifths were seen once. V usage is TRBV6-5 and J usage is TRBJ1-1; D might be TRBD1 (6 bases). This receptor was obtained from a human patient who received a liver transplant. Some T cells may have come from the graft donor. The sequencing used CD4+ T cells from blood, collected about 50 months after liver transplant. DNA for the CDR3: TGTGCCAGCAGCCCCGCTCAGGGGCCAGTCGGCGCTTTCTTT. It encodes CASSPAQGPVGAFF.